This is a list of T cell receptor beta chains from one sample in a study of blood T cell repertoires in COVID-19. Here immunoSEQ multiplex PCR was the method, and the copy in TCRdb shows in-frame clones only, minus some. The sample holds 300,000 to 350,000 clones, roughly 89% seen once. The sequenced material came from peripheral blood. The receptors derive from a man aged 25-45 years with COVID-19, enrolled during active disease. Both conserved end residues are part of each CDR3. A D gene is named only where the DNA matches it firmly. Clone size is shown for a subset of rows, as once, few, many or a class of expanded clone.

len: 16
abundance: once
j_gene: TRBJ1-5
v_gene: TRBV19
d_gene: TRBD1
CDR3aa: CASSIVSGGAAQPQHF
CDR3nt: TGTGCCAGTAGTATAGTATCAGGGGGCGCCGCTCAGCCCCAGCATTTT

len: 14
abundance: NA
j_gene: TRBJ1-6
v_gene: TRBV15
d_gene: NA
CDR3aa: CATSREGDNSPLHF
CDR3nt: TGTGCCACCAGCAGAGAGGGAGACAATTCACCCCTCCACTTT

len: 15
abundance: NA
j_gene: TRBJ2-1
v_gene: TRBV6-4
d_gene: TRBD1
CDR3aa: CASNADRGSYNEQFF
CDR3nt: TGTGCCAGCAACGCGGACAGGGGCTCCTACAATGAGCAGTTCTTC

len: 16
abundance: NA
j_gene: TRBJ2-7
v_gene: TRBV6-1
d_gene: TRBD2
CDR3aa: CASSEAGTSGTYEQYF
CDR3nt: TGTGCCAGCAGTGAAGCAGGGACTAGCGGAACCTACGAGCAGTACTTC

len: 14
abundance: NA
j_gene: TRBJ1-6
v_gene: TRBV4-1
d_gene: TRBD1
CDR3aa: CASSLGTDDSPLHF
CDR3nt: TGCGCCAGCAGCCTCGGGACAGATGATTCACCCCTCCACTTT

len: 16
abundance: NA
j_gene: TRBJ1-5
v_gene: TRBV5-1
d_gene: TRBD1
CDR3aa: CASSLGTDHSNQPQHF
CDR3nt: TGCGCCAGCAGCCTGGGGACAGATCATAGCAATCAGCCCCAGCATTTT

len: 12
abundance: NA
j_gene: TRBJ2-7
v_gene: TRBV9
d_gene: NA
CDR3aa: CASSVGGDEQYF
CDR3nt: TGTGCCAGCAGCGTAGGTGGAGATGAGCAGTACTTC

len: 14
abundance: NA
j_gene: TRBJ2-3
v_gene: TRBV6-2/TRBV6-3
d_gene: TRBD2
CDR3aa: CASSPPGGSDTQYF
CDR3nt: TGTGCCAGCAGTCCCCCGGGGGGGTCAGATACGCAGTATTTT

len: 14
abundance: NA
j_gene: TRBJ1-6
v_gene: TRBV10-3
d_gene: NA
CDR3aa: CAISDGRANSPLHF
CDR3nt: TGTGCCATCAGTGACGGCAGGGCCAATTCACCCCTCCACTTT

len: 12
abundance: NA
j_gene: TRBJ1-2
v_gene: TRBV19
d_gene: NA
CDR3aa: CASSRGYYGYTF
CDR3nt: TGTGCCAGTAGCCGCGGGTACTATGGCTACACCTTC

len: 14
abundance: NA
j_gene: TRBJ2-7
v_gene: TRBV7-8
d_gene: NA
CDR3aa: CASSLRTQGYEQYF
CDR3nt: TGTGCCAGCAGCTTACGGACGCAGGGTTACGAGCAGTACTTC

len: 12
abundance: NA
j_gene: TRBJ2-1
v_gene: TRBV29-1
d_gene: NA
CDR3aa: CSVEDPEPEQFF
CDR3nt: TGCAGCGTTGAAGATCCCGAGCCGGAGCAGTTCTTC

len: 19
abundance: NA
j_gene: TRBJ1-3
v_gene: TRBV7-9
d_gene: TRBD1
CDR3aa: CASSTTGDRAPLGGNTIYF
CDR3nt: TGTGCCAGCAGCACTACCGGGGACAGGGCCCCTTTGGGGGGAAACACCATATATTTT

len: 15
abundance: NA
j_gene: TRBJ2-2
v_gene: TRBV6-5
d_gene: TRBD1
CDR3aa: CASTRTGVDTGELFF
CDR3nt: TGTGCCAGTACCAGGACAGGGGTTGACACCGGGGAGCTGTTTTTT